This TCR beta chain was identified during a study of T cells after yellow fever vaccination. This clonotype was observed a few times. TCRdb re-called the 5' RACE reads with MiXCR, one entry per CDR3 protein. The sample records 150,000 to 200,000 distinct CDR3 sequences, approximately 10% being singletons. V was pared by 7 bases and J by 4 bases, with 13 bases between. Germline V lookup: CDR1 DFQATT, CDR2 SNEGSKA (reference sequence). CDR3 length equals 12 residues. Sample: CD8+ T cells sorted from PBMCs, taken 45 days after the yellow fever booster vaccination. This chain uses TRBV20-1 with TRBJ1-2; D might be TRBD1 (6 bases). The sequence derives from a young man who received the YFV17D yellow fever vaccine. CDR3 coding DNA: TGCAGTGGGGACGGAGGGGGCTATGGCTACACCTTC. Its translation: CSGDGGGYGYTF.